A selection of T cell receptor beta chains follows, all from one sample in a study of T cells in Graves' hyperthyroidism and ophthalmopathy. TCRdb re-called the multiplex PCR reads through MiXCR, storing one row per CDR3 protein. Found here are roughly 500,000 distinct CDR3 sequences, 24% of them singletons; the top ten hold approximately 10%. Sequencing was carried out using blood. These receptors originate from a woman in her 30s with Graves' ophthalmopathy. CDR3s include the opening cysteine and the closing phenylalanine or tryptophan. A D gene is named only where the DNA matches it firmly. Some rows mark clone size as missing; the rest say once, few, many or name a class of expanded clone.

J | V | size | D | CDR3 | DNA
TRBJ1-1 | TRBV6-1 | many | - | CASSEAFGSLNTEAFF | TGTGCCAGCAGTGAAGCCTTCGGCAGCCTGAACACTGAAGCTTTCTTT
TRBJ1-6 | TRBV30 | few | - | CAWSVLTGNNSPLHF | TGTGCCTGGAGTGTACTGACAGGAAATAATTCACCCCTCCACTTT
TRBJ1-1 | TRBV6-5 | many | - | CASSYPRGGGGTEAFF | TGTGCCAGCAGTTACCCCCGCGGGGGGGGAGGTACTGAAGCTTTCTTT
TRBJ2-5 | TRBV12-3/TRBV12-4 | many | - | CASSSGRPQETQYF | TGTGCCAGCAGTAGCGGACGGCCCCAAGAGACCCAGTACTTC
TRBJ2-7 | TRBV29-1 | many | TRBD1 | CSVPGQGAYEQYF | TGCAGCGTTCCGGGACAGGGGGCTTACGAGCAGTACTTC
TRBJ2-7 | TRBV6-2/TRBV6-3 | many | TRBD1 | CASSSSDRGYEQYF | TGTGCCAGCAGTTCCTCGGACAGGGGCTACGAGCAGTACTTC
TRBJ1-3 | TRBV12-3/TRBV12-4 | - | - | CASSLNTISGNTIYF | TGTGCCAGCAGTTTAAACACGATCTCTGGAAACACCATATATTTT
TRBJ1-2 | TRBV6-1 | many | - | CASSELDTLGRGYTF | TGTGCCAGCAGTGAACTTGATACGTTAGGGAGAGGCTACACCTTC
TRBJ1-5 | TRBV28 | - | TRBD1 | CASSMTGGGQPQHF | TGTGCCAGCAGTATGACAGGGGGGGGACAGCCCCAGCATTTT
TRBJ1-6 | TRBV2 | - | - | CASSESEKNSPLHF | TGTGCCAGCAGTGAGTCGGAGAAGAATTCACCCCTCCACTTT
TRBJ2-2 | TRBV7-2 | many | - | CASSPRAGNTGELFF | TGTGCCAGCAGCCCCCGAGCTGGGAACACCGGGGAGCTGTTTTTT
TRBJ2-7 | TRBV18 | few | - | CASSPAQGGEYEQYF | TGTGCCAGCTCGCCCGCACAGGGAGGGGAATACGAGCAGTACTTC
TRBJ1-2 | TRBV5-1 | - | TRBD1 | CASSPLVQGNYGYAF | TGCGCCAGCAGTCCCCTAGTACAGGGGAACTATGGCTACGCCTTC
TRBJ1-1 | TRBV6-5 | - | - | CASRYRDDRPGNTEAFF | TGTGCCAGCAGGTACCGGGACGATCGTCCTGGGAACACTGAAGCTTTCTTT
TRBJ1-1 | TRBV7-3 | - | - | CASSLTTSTEAFF | TGTGCCAGCAGCTTAACGACTTCTACTGAAGCTTTCTTT
TRBJ1-2 | TRBV6-5 | many | - | CASSYSNWGGGFGYTF | TGTGCCAGCAGTTACTCGAATTGGGGGGGCGGCTTTGGCTACACCTTC
TRBJ1-1 | TRBV28 | - | - | CASSLQVRSTEAFF | TGTGCCAGCAGTTTACAGGTACGGAGCACTGAAGCTTTCTTT
TRBJ1-3 | TRBV5-1 | few | - | CASSPLSPRSGNTIYF | TGCGCCAGCAGCCCCCTAAGCCCACGCTCTGGAAACACCATATATTTT
TRBJ1-5 | TRBV20-1 | many | - | CSARETGLLNQPQHF | TGCAGTGCTAGGGAAACAGGGCTATTAAATCAGCCCCAGCATTTT
TRBJ2-2 | TRBV5-1 | many | TRBD1 | CASSLGTGGNGELFF | TGCGCCAGCAGCCTCGGGACAGGGGGTAACGGGGAGCTGTTTTTT
TRBJ2-7 | TRBV4-3 | once | - | CASSQTTRGISYEQYF | TGCGCCAGCAGCCAAACAACTAGGGGGATCTCCTACGAGCAGTACTTC
TRBJ2-7 | TRBV7-8 | many | - | CASSLAKFRGYEQYF | TGTGCCAGCAGCTTAGCGAAGTTCAGGGGATACGAGCAGTACTTC
TRBJ2-7 | TRBV30 | many | - | CAWQEGSYEQYF | TGTGCCTGGCAGGAAGGGTCCTACGAGCAGTACTTC
TRBJ1-5 | TRBV12-3/TRBV12-4 | many | - | CASSPGRYSNQPQHF | TGTGCCAGCAGCCCAGGCAGGTATAGCAATCAGCCCCAGCATTTT
TRBJ1-1 | TRBV29-1 | - | TRBD1 | CSVHPRGPNTEAFF | TGCAGCGTTCATCCCAGGGGGCCGAACACTGAAGCTTTCTTT
TRBJ2-4 | TRBV20-1 | few | TRBD2 | CSARGDGGDIQYF | TGCAGTGCTAGAGGGGACGGGGGGGACATTCAGTACTTC
TRBJ1-2 | TRBV6-5 | many | TRBD1 | CASSYSLTGDGYTF | TGTGCCAGCAGTTACTCGCTGACAGGGGACGGCTACACCTTC
TRBJ2-7 | TRBV20-1 | - | TRBD2 | CSATISGRSYEQYF | TGCAGTGCTACCATCAGCGGGAGATCGTACGAGCAGTACTTC